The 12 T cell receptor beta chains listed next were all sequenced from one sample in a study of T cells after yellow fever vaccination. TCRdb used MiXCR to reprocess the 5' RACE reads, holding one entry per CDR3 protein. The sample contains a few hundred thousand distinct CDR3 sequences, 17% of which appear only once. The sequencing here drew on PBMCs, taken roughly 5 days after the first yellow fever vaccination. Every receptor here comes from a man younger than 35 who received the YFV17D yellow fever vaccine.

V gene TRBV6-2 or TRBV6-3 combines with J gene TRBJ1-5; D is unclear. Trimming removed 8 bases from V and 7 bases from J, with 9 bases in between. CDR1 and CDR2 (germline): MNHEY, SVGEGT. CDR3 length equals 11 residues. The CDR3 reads CASAGPQPQHF. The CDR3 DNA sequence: TGTGCCAGCGCAGGCCCGCAGCCCCAGCATTTT.

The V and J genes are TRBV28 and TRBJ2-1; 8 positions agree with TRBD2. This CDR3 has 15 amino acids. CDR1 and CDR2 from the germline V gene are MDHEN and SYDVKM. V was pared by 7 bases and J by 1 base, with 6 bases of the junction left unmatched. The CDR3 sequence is CASTPGGASYNEQFF. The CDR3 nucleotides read TGTGCCAGCACGCCCGGGGGGGCATCCTACAATGAGCAGTTCTTC.

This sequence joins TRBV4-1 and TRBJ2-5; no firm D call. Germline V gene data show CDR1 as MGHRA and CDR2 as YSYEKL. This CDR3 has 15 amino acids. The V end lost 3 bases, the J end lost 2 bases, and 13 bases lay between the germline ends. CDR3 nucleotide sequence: TGCGCCAGCAGCCACTCTACAAGACATCAAGAGACCCAGTACTTC. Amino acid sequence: CASSHSTRHQETQYF.

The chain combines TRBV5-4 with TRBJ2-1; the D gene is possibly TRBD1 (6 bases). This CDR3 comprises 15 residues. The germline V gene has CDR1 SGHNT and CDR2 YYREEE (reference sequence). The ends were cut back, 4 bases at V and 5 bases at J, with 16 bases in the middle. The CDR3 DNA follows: TGTGCCAGCAGCCTAAAGGGGGTTGCGGACAATGAGCAGTTCTTC. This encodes CASSLKGVADNEQFF.

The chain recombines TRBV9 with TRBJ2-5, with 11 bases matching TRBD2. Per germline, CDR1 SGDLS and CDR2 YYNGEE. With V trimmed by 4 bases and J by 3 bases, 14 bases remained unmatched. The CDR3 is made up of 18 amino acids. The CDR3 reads CASSPTAVLAGAKETQYF. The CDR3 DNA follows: TGTGCCAGCAGCCCTACCGCCGTACTAGCGGGGGCTAAAGAGACCCAGTACTTC. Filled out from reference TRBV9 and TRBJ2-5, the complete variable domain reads DSGVTQTPKHLITATGQRVTLRCSPRSGDLSVYWYQQSLDQGLQFLIQYYNGEERAKGNILERFSAQQFPDLHSELNLSSLELGDSALYFCASSPTAVLAGAKETQYFGPGTRLLVL.

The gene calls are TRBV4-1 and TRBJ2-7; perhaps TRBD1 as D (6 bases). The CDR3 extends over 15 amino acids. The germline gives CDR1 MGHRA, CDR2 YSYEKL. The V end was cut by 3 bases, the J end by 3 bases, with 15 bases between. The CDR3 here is CASSHNKRGNYEQYF. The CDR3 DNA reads TGCGCCAGCAGCCACAACAAGAGGGGGAACTACGAGCAGTACTTC.

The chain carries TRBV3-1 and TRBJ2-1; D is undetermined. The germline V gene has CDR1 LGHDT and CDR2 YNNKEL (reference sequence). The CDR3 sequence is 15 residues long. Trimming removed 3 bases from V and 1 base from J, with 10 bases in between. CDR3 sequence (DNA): TGTGCCAGCAGCCAGGACCCCCTATCCTACAATGAGCAGTTCTTC. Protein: CASSQDPLSYNEQFF.

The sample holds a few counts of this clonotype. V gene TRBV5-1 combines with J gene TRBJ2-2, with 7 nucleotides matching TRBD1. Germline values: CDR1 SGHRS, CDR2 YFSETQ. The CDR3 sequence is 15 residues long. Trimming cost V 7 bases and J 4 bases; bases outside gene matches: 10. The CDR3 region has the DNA TGCGCCAGCGGGAACGACAGGGTCGGCACCGGGGAGCTGTTTTTT. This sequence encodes CASGNDRVGTGELFF.

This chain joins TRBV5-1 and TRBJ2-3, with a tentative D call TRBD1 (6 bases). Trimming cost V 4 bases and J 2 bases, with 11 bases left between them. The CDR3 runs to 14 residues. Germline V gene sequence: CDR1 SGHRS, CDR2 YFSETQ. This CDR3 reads CASSNGQPTDTQYF. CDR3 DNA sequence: TGCGCCAGCAGCAACGGACAGCCCACAGATACGCAGTATTTT.

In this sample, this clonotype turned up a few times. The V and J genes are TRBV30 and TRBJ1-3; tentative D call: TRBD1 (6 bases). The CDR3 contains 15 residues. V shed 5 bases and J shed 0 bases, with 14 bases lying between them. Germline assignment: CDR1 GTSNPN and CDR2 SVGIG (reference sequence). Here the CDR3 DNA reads TGTGCCTGGGGCCCAGGACAGACCTCTGGAAACACCATATATTTT. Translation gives CAWGPGQTSGNTIYF.

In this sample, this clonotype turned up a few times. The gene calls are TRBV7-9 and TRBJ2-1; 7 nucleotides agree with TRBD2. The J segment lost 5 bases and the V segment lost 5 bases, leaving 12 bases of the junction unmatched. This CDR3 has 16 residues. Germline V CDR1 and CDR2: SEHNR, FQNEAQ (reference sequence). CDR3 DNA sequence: TGTGCCAGCAGCCCCCTCGACTATCGGGGGGACAATGAGCAGTTCTTC. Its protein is CASSPLDYRGDNEQFF.

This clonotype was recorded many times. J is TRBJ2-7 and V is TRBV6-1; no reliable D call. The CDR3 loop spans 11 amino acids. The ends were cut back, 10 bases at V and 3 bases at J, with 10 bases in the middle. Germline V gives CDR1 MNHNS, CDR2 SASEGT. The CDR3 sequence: CAIGKDYEQYF. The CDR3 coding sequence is TGTGCCATCGGTAAGGACTACGAGCAGTACTTC.